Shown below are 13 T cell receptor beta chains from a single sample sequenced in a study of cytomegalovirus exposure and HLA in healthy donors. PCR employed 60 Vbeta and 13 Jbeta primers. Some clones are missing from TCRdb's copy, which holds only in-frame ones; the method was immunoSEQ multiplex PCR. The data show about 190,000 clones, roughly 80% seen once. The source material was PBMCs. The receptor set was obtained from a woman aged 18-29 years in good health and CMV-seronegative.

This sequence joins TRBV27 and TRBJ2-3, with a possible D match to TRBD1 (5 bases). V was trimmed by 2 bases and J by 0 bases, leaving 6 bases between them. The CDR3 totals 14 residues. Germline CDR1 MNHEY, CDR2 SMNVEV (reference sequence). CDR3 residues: CASSLGASTDTQYF. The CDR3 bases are TGTGCCAGCAGTTTAGGGGCGAGCACAGATACGCAGTATTTT.

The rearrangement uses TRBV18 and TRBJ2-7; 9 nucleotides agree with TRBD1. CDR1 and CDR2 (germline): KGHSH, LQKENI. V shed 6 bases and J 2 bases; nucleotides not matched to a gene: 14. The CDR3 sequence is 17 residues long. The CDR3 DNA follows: TGTGCCAGCTCGCCCCGGGACAGGGTCCCCTACGCCTACGAGCAGTACTTC. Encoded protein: CASSPRDRVPYAYEQYF.

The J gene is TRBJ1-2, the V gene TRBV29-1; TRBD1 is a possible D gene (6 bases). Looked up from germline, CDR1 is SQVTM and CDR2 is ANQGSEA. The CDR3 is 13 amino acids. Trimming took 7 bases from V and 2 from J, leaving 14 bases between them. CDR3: CSAPTGSNYGYTF. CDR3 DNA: TGCAGCGCCCCGACAGGTTCAAACTATGGCTACACCTTC.

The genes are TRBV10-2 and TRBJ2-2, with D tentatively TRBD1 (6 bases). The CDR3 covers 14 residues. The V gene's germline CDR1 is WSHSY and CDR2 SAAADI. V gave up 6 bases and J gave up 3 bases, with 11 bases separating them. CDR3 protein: CASSDRPDTGELFF. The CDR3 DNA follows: TGCGCCAGCAGCGACAGGCCGGACACCGGGGAGCTGTTTTTT.

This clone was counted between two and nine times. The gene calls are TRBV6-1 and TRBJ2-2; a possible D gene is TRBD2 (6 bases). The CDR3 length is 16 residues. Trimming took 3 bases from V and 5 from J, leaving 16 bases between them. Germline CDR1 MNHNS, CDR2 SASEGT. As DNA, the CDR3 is TGTGCCAGCAGTGACCCAGGAGGGGCGATTACCGGGGAGCTGTTTTTT. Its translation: CASSDPGGAITGELFF.

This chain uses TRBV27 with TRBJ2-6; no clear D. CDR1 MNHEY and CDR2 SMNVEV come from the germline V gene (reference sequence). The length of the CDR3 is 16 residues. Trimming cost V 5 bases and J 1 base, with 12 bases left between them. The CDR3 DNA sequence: TGTGCCAGCAGTGTAGATCCCCCGTCTGGGGCCAACGTCCTGACTTTC. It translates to CASSVDPPSGANVLTF.

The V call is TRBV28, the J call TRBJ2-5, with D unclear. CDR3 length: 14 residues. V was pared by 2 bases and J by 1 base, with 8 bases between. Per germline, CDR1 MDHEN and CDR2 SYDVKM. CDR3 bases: TGTGCCAGCAGTTTACCAGATACCCAAGAGACCCAGTACTTC. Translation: CASSLPDTQETQYF.

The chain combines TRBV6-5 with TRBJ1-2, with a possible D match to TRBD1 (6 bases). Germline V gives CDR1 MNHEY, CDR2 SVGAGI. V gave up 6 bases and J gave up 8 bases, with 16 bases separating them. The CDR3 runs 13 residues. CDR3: CASSDTGFLGYTF. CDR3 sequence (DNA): TGTGCCAGCAGCGATACAGGGTTTCTGGGCTACACCTTC.

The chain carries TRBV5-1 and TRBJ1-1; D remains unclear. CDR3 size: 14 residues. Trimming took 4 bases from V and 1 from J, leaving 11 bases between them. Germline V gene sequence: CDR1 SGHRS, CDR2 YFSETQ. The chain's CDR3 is CASSTIGGNTEAFF. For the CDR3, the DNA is TGCGCCAGCAGCACTATAGGCGGGAACACTGAAGCTTTCTTT. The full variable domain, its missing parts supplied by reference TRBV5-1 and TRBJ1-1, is KAGVTQTPRYLIKTRGQQVTLSCSPISGHRSVSWYQQTPGQGLQFLFEYFSETQRNKGNFPGRFSGRQFSNSRSEMNVSTLELGDSALYLCASSTIGGNTEAFFGQGTRLTVV.

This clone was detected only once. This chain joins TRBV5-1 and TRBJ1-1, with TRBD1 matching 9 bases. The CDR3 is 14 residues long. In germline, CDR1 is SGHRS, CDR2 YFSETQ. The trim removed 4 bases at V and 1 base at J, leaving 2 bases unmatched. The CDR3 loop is CASSTGQGNTEAFF. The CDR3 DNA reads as TGCGCCAGCAGCACGGGACAGGGGAACACTGAAGCTTTCTTT.

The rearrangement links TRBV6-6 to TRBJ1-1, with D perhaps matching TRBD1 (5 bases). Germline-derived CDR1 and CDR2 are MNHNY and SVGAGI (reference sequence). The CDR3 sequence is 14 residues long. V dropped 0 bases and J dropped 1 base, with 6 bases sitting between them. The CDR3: CASSYSQGNTEAFF. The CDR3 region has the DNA TGTGCCAGCAGTTACTCCCAGGGGAACACTGAAGCTTTCTTT.

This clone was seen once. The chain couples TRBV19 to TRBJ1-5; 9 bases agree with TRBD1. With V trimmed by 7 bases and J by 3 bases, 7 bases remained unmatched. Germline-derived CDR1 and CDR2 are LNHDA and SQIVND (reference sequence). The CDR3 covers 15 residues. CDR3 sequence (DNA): TGTGCCAGTAATCTCGGGACAGGGTCCAATCAGCCCCAGCATTTT. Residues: CASNLGTGSNQPQHF.

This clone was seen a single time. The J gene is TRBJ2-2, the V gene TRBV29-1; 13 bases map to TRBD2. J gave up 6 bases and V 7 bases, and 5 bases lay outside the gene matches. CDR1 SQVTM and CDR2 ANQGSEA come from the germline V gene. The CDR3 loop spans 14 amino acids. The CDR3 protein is CSGRLAGGSGELFF. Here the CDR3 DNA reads TGCAGCGGTAGACTAGCGGGGGGATCCGGGGAGCTGTTTTTT.